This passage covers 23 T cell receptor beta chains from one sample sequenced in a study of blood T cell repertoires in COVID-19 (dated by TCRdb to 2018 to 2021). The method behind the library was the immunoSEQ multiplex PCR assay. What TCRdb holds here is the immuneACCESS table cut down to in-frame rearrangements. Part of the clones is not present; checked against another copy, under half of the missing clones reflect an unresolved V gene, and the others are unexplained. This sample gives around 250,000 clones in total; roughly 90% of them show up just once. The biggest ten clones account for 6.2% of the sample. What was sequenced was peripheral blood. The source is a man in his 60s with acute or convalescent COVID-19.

The CDR3 DNA is TGCGCCAGCAGCATGGGACAGGGGGCGGGGGCCCAGTACTTC. Protein: CASSMGQGAGAQYF. The genes are TRBV4-3 and TRBJ2-5; 12 bases align to TRBD1. The CDR3 contains 14 residues. Germline V lookup: CDR1 LGHNA, CDR2 YSLEER. V was clipped by 5 bases and J by 9 bases; unmatched bases: 7.

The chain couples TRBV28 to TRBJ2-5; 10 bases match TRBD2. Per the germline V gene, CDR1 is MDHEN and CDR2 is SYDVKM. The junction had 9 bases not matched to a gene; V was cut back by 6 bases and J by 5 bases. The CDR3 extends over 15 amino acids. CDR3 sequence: CASSPPSGSRETQYF. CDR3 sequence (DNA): TGTGCCAGCAGCCCTCCTAGCGGGAGTAGGGAGACCCAGTACTTC.

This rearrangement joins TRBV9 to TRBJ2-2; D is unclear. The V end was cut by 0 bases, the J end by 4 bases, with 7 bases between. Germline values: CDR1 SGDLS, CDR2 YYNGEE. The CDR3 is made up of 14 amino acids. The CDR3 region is CASSVGLSTGELFF. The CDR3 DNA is TGTGCCAGCAGCGTAGGGCTCTCCACCGGGGAGCTGTTTTTT. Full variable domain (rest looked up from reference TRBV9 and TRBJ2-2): DSGVTQTPKHLITATGQRVTLRCSPRSGDLSVYWYQQSLDQGLQFLIQYYNGEERAKGNILERFSAQQFPDLHSELNLSSLELGDSALYFCASSVGLSTGELFFGEGSRLTVL.

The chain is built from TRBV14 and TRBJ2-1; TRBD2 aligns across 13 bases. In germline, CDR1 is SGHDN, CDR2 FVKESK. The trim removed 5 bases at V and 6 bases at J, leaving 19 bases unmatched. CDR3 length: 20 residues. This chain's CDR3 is CASSLRTFTSGRASSNEQFF. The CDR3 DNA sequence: TGTGCCAGCAGCTTAAGGACATTCACTAGCGGGAGGGCCAGCTCCAATGAGCAGTTCTTC.

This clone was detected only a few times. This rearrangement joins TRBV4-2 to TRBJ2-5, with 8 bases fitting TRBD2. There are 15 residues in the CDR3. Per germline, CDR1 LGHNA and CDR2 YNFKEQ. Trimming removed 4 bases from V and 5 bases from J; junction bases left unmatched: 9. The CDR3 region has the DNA TGTGCCAGCAGCCCCCAAGCGGGAGAAAGGGAGACCCAGTACTTC. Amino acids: CASSPQAGERETQYF.

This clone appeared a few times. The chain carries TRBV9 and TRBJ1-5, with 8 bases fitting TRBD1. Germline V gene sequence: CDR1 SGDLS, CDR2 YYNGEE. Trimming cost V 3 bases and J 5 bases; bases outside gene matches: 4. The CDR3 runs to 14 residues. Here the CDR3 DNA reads TGTGCCAGCAGCGACGGACAGGGCTATCAGCCCCAGCATTTT. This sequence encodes CASSDGQGYQPQHF.

The CDR3 DNA reads TGTGCCAGCAGCTTGAAAGGTATCCCATCTAGCTCCTATAATTCACCCCTCCACTTT. It encodes CASSLKGIPSSSYNSPLHF. The J gene is TRBJ1-6, the V gene TRBV5-6; D is uncertain. Trimming left V 1 base short and J 0 bases short, with 17 bases between. The CDR3 extends over 19 amino acids. Germline V CDR1 and CDR2: SGHDT, YYEEEE.

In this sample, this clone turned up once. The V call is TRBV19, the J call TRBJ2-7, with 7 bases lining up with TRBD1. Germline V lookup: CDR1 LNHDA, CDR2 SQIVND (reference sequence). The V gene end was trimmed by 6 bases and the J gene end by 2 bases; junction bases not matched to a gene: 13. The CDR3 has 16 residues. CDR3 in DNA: TGTGCCAGTAGCTCTGGGGACAGATTTGGAGCCTACGAGCAGTACTTC. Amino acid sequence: CASSSGDRFGAYEQYF.

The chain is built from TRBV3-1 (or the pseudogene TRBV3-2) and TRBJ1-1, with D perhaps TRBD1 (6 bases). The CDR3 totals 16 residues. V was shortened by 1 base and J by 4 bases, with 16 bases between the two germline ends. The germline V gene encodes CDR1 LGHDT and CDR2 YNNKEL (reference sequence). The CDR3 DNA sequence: TGTGCCAGCAGCCAAGCAGGGGTGGGAACGGGCACTGAAGCTTTCTTT. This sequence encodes CASSQAGVGTGTEAFF.

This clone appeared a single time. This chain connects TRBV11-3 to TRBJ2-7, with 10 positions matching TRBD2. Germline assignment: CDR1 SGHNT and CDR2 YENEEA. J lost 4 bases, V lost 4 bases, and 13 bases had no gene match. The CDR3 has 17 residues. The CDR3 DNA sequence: TGTGCCAGCAGCTCCCGAGCCGGGACTAGCGCTCCATACGAGCAGTACTTC. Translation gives CASSSRAGTSAPYEQYF.

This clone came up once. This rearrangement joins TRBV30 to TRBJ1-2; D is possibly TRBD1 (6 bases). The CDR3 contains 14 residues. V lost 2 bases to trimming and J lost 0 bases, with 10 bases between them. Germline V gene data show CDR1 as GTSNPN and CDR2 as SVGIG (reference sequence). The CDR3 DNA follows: TGTGCCTGGAGTCGGGGGGCCACTAACTATGGCTACACCTTC. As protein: CAWSRGATNYGYTF.

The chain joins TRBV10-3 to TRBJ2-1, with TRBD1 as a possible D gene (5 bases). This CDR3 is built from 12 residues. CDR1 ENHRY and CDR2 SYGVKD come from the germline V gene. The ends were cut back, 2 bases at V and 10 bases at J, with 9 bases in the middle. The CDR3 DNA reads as TGTGCCATCAGTGAGCCCAGGGCCGAGCAGTTCTTC. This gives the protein CAISEPRAEQFF.

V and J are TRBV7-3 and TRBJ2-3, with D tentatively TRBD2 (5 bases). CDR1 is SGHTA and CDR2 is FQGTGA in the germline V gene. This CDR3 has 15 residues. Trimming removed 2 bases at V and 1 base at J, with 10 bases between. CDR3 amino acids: CASSLSGERTDTQYF. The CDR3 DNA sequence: TGTGCCAGCAGCTTATCTGGGGAGCGCACAGATACGCAGTATTTT.

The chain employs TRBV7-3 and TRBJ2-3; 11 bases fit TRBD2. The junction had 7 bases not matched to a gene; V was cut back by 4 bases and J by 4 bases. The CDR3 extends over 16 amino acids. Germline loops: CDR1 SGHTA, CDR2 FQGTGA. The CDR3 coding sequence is TGTGCCAGCAGCTCCAGACTAGCGGGGATTTCAGATACGCAGTATTTT. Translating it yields CASSSRLAGISDTQYF. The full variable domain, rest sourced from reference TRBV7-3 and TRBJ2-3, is GAGVSQTPSNKVTEKGKYVELRCDPISGHTALYWYRQSLGQGPEFLIYFQGTGAADDSGLPNDRFFAVRPEGSVSTLKIQRTERGDSAVYLCASSSRLAGISDTQYFGPGTRLTVL.

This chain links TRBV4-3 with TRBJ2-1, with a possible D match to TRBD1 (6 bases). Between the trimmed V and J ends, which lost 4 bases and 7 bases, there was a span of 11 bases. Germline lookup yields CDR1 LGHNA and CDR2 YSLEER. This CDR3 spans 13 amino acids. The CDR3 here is CASSPQTGNEQFF. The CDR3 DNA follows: TGCGCCAGCAGCCCTCAAACAGGGAATGAGCAGTTCTTC.

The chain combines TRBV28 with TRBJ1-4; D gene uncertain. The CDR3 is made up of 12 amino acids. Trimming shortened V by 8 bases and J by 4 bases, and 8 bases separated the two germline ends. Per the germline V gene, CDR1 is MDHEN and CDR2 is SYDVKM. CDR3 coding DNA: TGTGCCAGCGTGGCGGGTAATGAAAAACTGTTTTTT. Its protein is CASVAGNEKLFF.

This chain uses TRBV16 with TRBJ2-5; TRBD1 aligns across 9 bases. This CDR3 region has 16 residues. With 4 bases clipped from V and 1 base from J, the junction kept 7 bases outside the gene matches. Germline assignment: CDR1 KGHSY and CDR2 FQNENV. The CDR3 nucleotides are TGTGCCAGCAGCCTGCAACCGGGACAGGGCCAAGAGACCCAGTACTTC. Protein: CASSLQPGQGQETQYF.

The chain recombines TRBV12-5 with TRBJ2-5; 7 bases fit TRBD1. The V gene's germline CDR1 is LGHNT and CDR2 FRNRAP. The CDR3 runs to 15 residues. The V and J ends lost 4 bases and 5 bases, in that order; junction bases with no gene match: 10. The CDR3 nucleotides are TGTGCTAGTGGTTCACGAACAGGGGTGGGGGAGACCCAGTACTTC. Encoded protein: CASGSRTGVGETQYF.

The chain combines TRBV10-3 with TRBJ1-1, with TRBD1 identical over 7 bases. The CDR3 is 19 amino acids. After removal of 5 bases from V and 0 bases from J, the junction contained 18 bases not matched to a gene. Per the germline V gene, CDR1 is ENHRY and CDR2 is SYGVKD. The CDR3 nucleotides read TGTGCCATCAGTCCTCGAACCGTCGGACAGGTTTATATGAACACTGAAGCTTTCTTT. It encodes CAISPRTVGQVYMNTEAFF.

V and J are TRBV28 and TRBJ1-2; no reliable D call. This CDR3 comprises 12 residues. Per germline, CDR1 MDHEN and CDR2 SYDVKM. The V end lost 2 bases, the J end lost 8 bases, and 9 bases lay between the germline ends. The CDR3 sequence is CASSLPEGGYTF. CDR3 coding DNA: TGTGCCAGCAGTTTACCAGAGGGAGGCTACACCTTC.

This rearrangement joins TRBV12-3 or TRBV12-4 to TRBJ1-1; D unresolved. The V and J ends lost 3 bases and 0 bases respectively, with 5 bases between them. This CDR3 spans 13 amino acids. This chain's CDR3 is CASSFGLNTEAFF. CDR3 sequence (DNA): TGTGCCAGCAGTTTCGGGTTGAACACTGAAGCTTTCTTT.

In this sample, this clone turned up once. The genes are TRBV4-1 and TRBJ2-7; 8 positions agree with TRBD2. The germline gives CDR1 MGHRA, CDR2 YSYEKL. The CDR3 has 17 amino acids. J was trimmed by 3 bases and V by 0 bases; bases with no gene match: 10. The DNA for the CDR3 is TGCGCCAGCAGCCAAGACTCGTCGGTAGCGGGATTCTACGAGCAGTACTTC. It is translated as CASSQDSSVAGFYEQYF.

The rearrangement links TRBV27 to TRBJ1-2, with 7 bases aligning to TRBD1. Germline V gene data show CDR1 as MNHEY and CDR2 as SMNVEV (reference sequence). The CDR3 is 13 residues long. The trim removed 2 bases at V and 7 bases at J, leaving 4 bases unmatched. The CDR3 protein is CASSLRQGGGYTF. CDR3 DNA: TGTGCCAGCAGTTTAAGGCAGGGGGGTGGCTACACCTTC.